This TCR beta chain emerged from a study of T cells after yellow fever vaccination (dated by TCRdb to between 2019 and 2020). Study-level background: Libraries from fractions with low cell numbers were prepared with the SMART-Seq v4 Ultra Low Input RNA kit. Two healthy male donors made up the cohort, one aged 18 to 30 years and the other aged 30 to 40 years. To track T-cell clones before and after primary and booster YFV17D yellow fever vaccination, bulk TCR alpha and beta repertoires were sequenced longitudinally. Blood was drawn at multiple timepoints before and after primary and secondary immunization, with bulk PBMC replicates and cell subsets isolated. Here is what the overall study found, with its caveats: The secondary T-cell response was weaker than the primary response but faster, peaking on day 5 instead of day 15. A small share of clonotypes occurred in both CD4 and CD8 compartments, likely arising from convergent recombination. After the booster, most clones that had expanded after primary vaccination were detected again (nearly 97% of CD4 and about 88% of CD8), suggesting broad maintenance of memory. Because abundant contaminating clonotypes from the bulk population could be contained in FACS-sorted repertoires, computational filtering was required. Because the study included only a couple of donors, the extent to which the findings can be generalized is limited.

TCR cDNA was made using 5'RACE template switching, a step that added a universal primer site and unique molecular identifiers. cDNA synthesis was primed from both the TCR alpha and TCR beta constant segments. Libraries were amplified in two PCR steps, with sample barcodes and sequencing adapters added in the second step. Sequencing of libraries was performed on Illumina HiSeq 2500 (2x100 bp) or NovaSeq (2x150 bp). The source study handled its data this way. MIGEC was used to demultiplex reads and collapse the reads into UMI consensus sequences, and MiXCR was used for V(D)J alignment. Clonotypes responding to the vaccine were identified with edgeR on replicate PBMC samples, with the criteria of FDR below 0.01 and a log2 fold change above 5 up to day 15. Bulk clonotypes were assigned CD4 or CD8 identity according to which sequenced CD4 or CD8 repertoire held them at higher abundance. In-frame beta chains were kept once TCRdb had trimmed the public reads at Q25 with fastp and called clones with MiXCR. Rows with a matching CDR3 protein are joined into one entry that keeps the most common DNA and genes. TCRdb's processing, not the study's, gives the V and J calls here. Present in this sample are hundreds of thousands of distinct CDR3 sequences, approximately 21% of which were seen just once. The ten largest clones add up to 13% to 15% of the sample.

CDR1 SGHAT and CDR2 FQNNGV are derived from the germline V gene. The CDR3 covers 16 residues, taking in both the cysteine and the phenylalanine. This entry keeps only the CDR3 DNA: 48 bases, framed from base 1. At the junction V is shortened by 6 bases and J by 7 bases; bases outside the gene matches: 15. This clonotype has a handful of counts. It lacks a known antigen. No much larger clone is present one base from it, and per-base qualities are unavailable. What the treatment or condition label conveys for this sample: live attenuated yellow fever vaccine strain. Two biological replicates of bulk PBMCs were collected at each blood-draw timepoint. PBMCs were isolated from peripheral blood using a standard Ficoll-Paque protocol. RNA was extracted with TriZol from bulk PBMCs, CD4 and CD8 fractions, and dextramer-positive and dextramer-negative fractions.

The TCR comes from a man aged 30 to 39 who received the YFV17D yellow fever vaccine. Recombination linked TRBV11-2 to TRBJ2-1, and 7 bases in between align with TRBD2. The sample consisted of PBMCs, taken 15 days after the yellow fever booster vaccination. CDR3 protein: CASSFTGRALVNEQFF. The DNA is TGTGCCAGCAGTTTCACGGGGAGGGCCTTGGTAAATGAGCAGTTCTTC.